The clone carrying this T cell receptor (beta chain) was seen just once. As yet, its antigen is unknown. CDR3 length: 15 amino acids. Germline-derived CDR1 and CDR2 are MDHEN and SYDVKM. Between the trimmed V and J ends, which lost 4 bases and 3 bases, there was a span of 16 bases. RNA transcripts served as the template for amplifying TCR beta CDR3 regions. Using the HTBI primer set, a first-round RT-PCR was run on the TCR CDR3. Via MiXCR, TCRdb re-called the multiplex PCR reads, giving one row per CDR3 protein. The repertoire has 280,000 or so distinct CDR3 sequences, roughly 15% of them found once; the top ten carry around 30%. Progressors' blood was drawn at hyperthyroidism diagnosis, before ophthalmopathy symptoms. Extraction of PBMCs used more than 8.5 ml of fresh peripheral blood. These data belong to a study of T cells in Graves' hyperthyroidism and ophthalmopathy. Study-level findings and limits: In blood, most of the thyroid clonotypes expanded above 0.001 were also present.

Sequenced sample: blood. The chain couples TRBV28 to TRBJ2-7; maybe TRBD1 (6 bases). This receptor was identified in a woman between 50 and 59 years old with Graves' hyperthyroidism that later progressed to Graves' ophthalmopathy. This chain's CDR3 is CASSSAGQTFYEQYF. The CDR3 DNA reads TGTGCCAGCAGTTCCGCCGGACAGACCTTCTACGAGCAGTACTTC.